Below are 26 T cell receptor beta chains sequenced from a single sample in a study of regulatory T cells in long-lasting Graves disease. Time point here: persistent/refractory GD, antithyroid drugs over 5 years with positive TRAb. Researchers made the TCR library from RNA that was extracted from PBMCs. The authors built TCR beta libraries using iRepertoire HTBI primers and Arm-PCR of CDR3 regions. A single record per CDR3 protein comes from TCRdb applying MiXCR to the multiplex PCR reads. Here the sample spans 400,000 or so distinct CDR3 sequences, around 20% being singletons. The material was peripheral blood mononuclear cells (PBMCs), obtained when the disease was refractory, from a patient treated with antithyroid drugs. Receptors were obtained from a female donor with Graves disease.

The genes are TRBV19 and TRBJ2-7; 8 bases are a match to TRBD2. The CDR3 covers 17 residues. CDR1 and CDR2 from the germline V gene are LNHDA and SQIVND (reference sequence). V lost 4 bases and J lost 6; bases outside the gene matches: 17. CDR3 loop: CASSTPLSGSILSEQYF. The DNA of the CDR3 is TGTGCCAGTAGTACCCCTTTGAGCGGGAGCATATTATCCGAGCAGTACTTC.

V and J are TRBV18 and TRBJ1-2; D may be TRBD1 (5 bases). V was trimmed by 5 bases and J by 2 bases, leaving 12 bases between them. The CDR3 consists of 14 residues. The germline V gene has CDR1 KGHSH and CDR2 LQKENI. CDR3 sequence: CASSSQETNYGYTF. CDR3 sequence (DNA): TGTGCCAGCTCATCACAGGAAACCAACTATGGCTACACCTTC.

This chain links TRBV7-2 with TRBJ2-2; D assignment may be TRBD1 or TRBD2 (5 bases each). The germline V and J ends were trimmed by 5 bases and 1 base, with 14 bases remaining between them. The CDR3 loop spans 16 amino acids. Per the germline V gene, CDR1 is SGHTA and CDR2 is FQGNSA. In DNA form, the CDR3 reads TGTGCCAGCAGCGTAGGCCCAGGGAGGAACACCGGGGAGCTGTTTTTT. This sequence encodes CASSVGPGRNTGELFF.

This clonotype was counted between two and nine times. The V call is TRBV15, the J call TRBJ1-5; D gene unclear. CDR1 LNHNV and CDR2 YYDKDF come from the germline V gene (reference sequence). The CDR3 covers 14 residues. Trimming left V 1 base short and J 1 base short, with 5 bases between. CDR3 DNA sequence: TGTGCCACCAGCAGAGGGGAGAGCAATCAGCCCCAGCATTTT. Encoded protein: CATSRGESNQPQHF.

There are many counts of this clonotype. V is TRBV27 and J is TRBJ1-5; D is undetermined. Trimming removed 0 bases at V and 7 bases at J, with 7 bases between. Germline V gene lookup returns CDR1 MNHEY and CDR2 SMNVEV (reference sequence). The CDR3 length is 13 residues. CDR3 residues: CASSLSGLQPQHF. CDR3 nucleotides: TGTGCCAGCAGTTTATCAGGTTTACAGCCCCAGCATTTT.

This clonotype has more than one count but fewer than ten. This CDR3 is CASSLSAGTGANVLTF. The DNA of the CDR3 is TGTGCCAGCAGTTTATCGGCGGGGACTGGGGCCAACGTCCTGACTTTC. The chain links TRBV27 to TRBJ2-6, with a possible D match to TRBD2 (6 bases). V dropped 0 bases and J dropped 2 bases, with 8 bases sitting between them. CDR3 size: 16 residues. Germline CDR1 reads MNHEY; CDR2 reads SMNVEV (reference sequence).

This clonotype was counted at least ten times. This rearrangement joins TRBV7-6 to TRBJ2-5; the match to TRBD1 covers 8 bases. V was clipped by 10 bases and J by 3 bases; unmatched bases: 4. CDR1 is SGHVS, CDR2 FNYEAQ, per germline. The CDR3 consists of 12 residues. CDR3 in DNA: TGTGCCACCTCGACAGGGGAAGAGACCCAGTACTTC. It translates to CATSTGEETQYF.

V gene TRBV6-2 or TRBV6-3 combines with J gene TRBJ2-7; tentatively, D is TRBD2 (5 bases). The CDR3 sequence is 13 residues long. The germline V gene encodes CDR1 MNHEY and CDR2 SVGEGT. Between the trimmed V and J ends, which lost 6 bases and 5 bases, there was a span of 14 bases. As DNA, the CDR3 is TGTGCCAGCAGGGACCGGGGAGTCGACGAGCAGTACTTC. Translation: CASRDRGVDEQYF.

This clonotype appeared a single time. The genes are TRBV10-1 and TRBJ2-2; 8 bases agree with TRBD2. After removal of 4 bases from V and 5 bases from J, the junction contained 9 bases not matched to a gene. This CDR3 spans 16 amino acids. In germline, CDR1 is WNHNN, CDR2 SYGVQD (reference sequence). This chain's CDR3 is CASSGFGSGRTGELFF. CDR3 in DNA: TGCGCCAGCAGTGGATTCGGGAGCGGGAGAACCGGGGAGCTGTTTTTT.

This clonotype was seen ten or more times. This chain joins TRBV24-1 and TRBJ1-1; possibly TRBD1 for D (6 bases). Trimming removed 6 bases at V and 4 bases at J, with 23 bases between. This CDR3 comprises 17 residues. The germline gives CDR1 KGHDR, CDR2 SFDVKD. CDR3 sequence (DNA): TGTGCCACCAGTCCTCCGGACAGAGGTTTCGTGGTCACTGAAGCTTTCTTT. Amino acids: CATSPPDRGFVVTEAFF.

CDR3 in amino acids: CASSEGQEDNEQFF. DNA for the CDR3: TGTGCCAGCAGTGAGGGACAGGAAGACAATGAGCAGTTCTTC. The gene calls are TRBV28 and TRBJ2-1, with 8 bases fitting TRBD1. The CDR3 contains 14 residues. J gave up 5 bases and V 5 bases, and 5 bases lay outside the gene matches. Germline V gives CDR1 MDHEN, CDR2 SYDVKM.

This rearrangement joins TRBV12-3 or TRBV12-4 to TRBJ2-1, with D perhaps being TRBD1 or TRBD2 (5 bases each). The CDR3 extends over 15 amino acids. V was clipped by 3 bases and J by 8 bases, with 17 bases between them. CDR3 residues: CASSLSSGPADEQFF. The CDR3 coding sequence is TGTGCCAGCAGTTTGTCATCGGGGCCGGCGGATGAGCAGTTCTTC.

This chain connects TRBV6-2 or TRBV6-3 to TRBJ1-5; tentatively, D is TRBD1 (6 bases). Trimming removed 6 bases at V and 0 bases at J, with 12 bases between. CDR3 length equals 15 residues. CDR1 MNHEY and CDR2 SVGEGT come from the germline V gene. The CDR3 nucleotides read TGTGCCAGCAGCAAGGGGGGAGATAGCAATCAGCCCCAGCATTTT. It encodes CASSKGGDSNQPQHF.

This clonotype was observed many times. CDR3 coding DNA: TGCAGTGCCCCCAGACAGGGGTCCTACGAGCAGTACTTC. Amino acids: CSAPRQGSYEQYF. V gene TRBV20-1 combines with J gene TRBJ2-7; TRBD1 aligns across 8 bases. Germline lookup yields CDR1 DFQATT and CDR2 SNEGSKA (reference sequence). The trim removed 6 bases at V and 1 base at J, leaving 5 bases unmatched. The CDR3 is 13 amino acids.

There are many counts of this clonotype. The V and J genes are TRBV7-8 and TRBJ2-7; D ambiguous. Trimming removed 1 base from V and 4 bases from J, with 5 bases in between. The CDR3 runs 12 residues. Looked up from germline, CDR1 is SGHVS and CDR2 is FQNEAQ. In nucleotides, the CDR3 is TGTGCCAGCAGCTTAGTGCCGTACGAGCAGTACTTC. Protein: CASSLVPYEQYF.

This clonotype was counted at least ten times. The V gene is TRBV20-1, the J gene TRBJ2-5; D is unclear. This CDR3 has 15 residues. V lost 0 bases to trimming and J lost 10 bases, with 21 bases between them. CDR1 and CDR2 from the germline V gene are DFQATT and SNEGSKA (reference sequence). DNA for the CDR3: TGCAGTGCTAGAGATGTGGCGGAAGTTAGCCGTGACCAGTACTTC. Protein product: CSARDVAEVSRDQYF.

This clonotype was detected many times. V usage is TRBV12-3 or TRBV12-4 and J usage is TRBJ2-5; D is perhaps TRBD1 or TRBD2 (5 bases each). The CDR3 has 14 amino acids. V was trimmed by 6 bases and J by 2 bases, leaving 13 bases between them. This CDR3 is CASSVLGDQETQYF. Written as DNA, the CDR3 is TGTGCCAGCAGCGTACTGGGGGATCAAGAGACCCAGTACTTC.

DNA for the CDR3: TGTGCCAGCAGTGATGAGGGCTGGAGTTATAATTCACCCCTCCACTTT. Protein sequence: CASSDEGWSYNSPLHF. The rearrangement joins TRBV6-1 to TRBJ1-6, with D uncertain. CDR3 size: 16 residues. Deletions cut 3 bases from V and 4 bases from J, with 13 bases between. CDR1 MNHNS and CDR2 SASEGT come from the germline V gene.

V gene TRBV5-1 combines with J gene TRBJ2-2, with 16 bases matching TRBD2. Germline V gene lookup returns CDR1 SGHRS and CDR2 YFSETQ. The junction had 5 bases not matched to a gene; V was cut back by 4 bases and J by 5 bases. The CDR3 totals 17 residues. The CDR3 DNA follows: TGCGCCAGCAGCGCGGGACTAGCGGGAGGGCCGACCGGGGAGCTGTTTTTT. This gives the protein CASSAGLAGGPTGELFF.

This clonotype appeared a few times. The genes are TRBV15 and TRBJ1-3, with a weak D call TRBD1 (5 bases). The V gene's germline CDR1 is LNHNV and CDR2 YYDKDF (reference sequence). Trimming shortened V by 0 bases and J by 2 bases, and 11 bases separated the two germline ends. The CDR3 covers 16 residues. The CDR3 coding sequence is TGTGCCACCAGCAGAGATGGGGGTAGGACTGGAAACACCATATATTTT. This encodes CATSRDGGRTGNTIYF.

The chain employs TRBV10-2 and TRBJ2-2; tentatively, D is TRBD1 or TRBD2 (6 bases each). The CDR3 is 18 residues long. In germline, CDR1 is WSHSY, CDR2 SAAADI. The ends were cut back, 10 bases at V and 4 bases at J, with 28 bases in the middle. The CDR3, as DNA: TGCGCCACCACTATCCTTTCCGGCGGGAAGGGGGGCACCGGGGAGCTGTTTTTT. Its translation: CATTILSGGKGGTGELFF.

This rearrangement joins TRBV4-1 to TRBJ2-7; the match to TRBD2 covers 8 bases. Germline V lookup: CDR1 MGHRA, CDR2 YSYEKL. Trimming at V came to 1 base and at J to 4 bases, leaving 6 bases not matched to a gene. The CDR3 runs to 15 residues. For the CDR3, the DNA is TGCGCCAGCAGCCAAGTTAGCGGGATTCCTTACGAGCAGTACTTC. Amino acids: CASSQVSGIPYEQYF.

The chain is built from TRBV5-1 and TRBJ1-4, with D maybe TRBD1 (5 bases). The CDR3 length is 15 residues. Germline V gene lookup returns CDR1 SGHRS and CDR2 YFSETQ. Trimming pared 0 bases from V and 10 bases from J, leaving 16 bases between. CDR3 in amino acids: CASSLEAGLGGKLFF. DNA for the CDR3: TGCGCCAGCAGCTTGGAGGCAGGGCTCGGGGGAAAACTGTTTTTT. The variable domain in full, with the rest retrieved from reference TRBV5-1 and TRBJ1-4, is KAGVTQTPRYLIKTRGQQVTLSCSPISGHRSVSWYQQTPGQGLQFLFEYFSETQRNKGNFPGRFSGRQFSNSRSEMNVSTLELGDSALYLCASSLEAGLGGKLFFGSGTQLSVL.

This clonotype was detected only a few times. This chain links TRBV9 with TRBJ2-5; TRBD1 matches at 7 bases. Per germline, CDR1 SGDLS and CDR2 YYNGEE. The CDR3 extends over 15 amino acids. V lost 0 bases and J lost 2; bases outside the gene matches: 4. Written as DNA, the CDR3 is TGTGCCAGCAGCGTAGGACAGGGCGGGCAAGAGACCCAGTACTTC. It specifies CASSVGQGGQETQYF.

The V and J genes are TRBV4-2 and TRBJ1-4; 8 bases align to TRBD1. This CDR3 is built from 16 residues. Per germline, CDR1 LGHNA and CDR2 YNFKEQ. V dropped 1 base and J dropped 8; count of bases not matched to a gene: 9. CDR3 amino acids: CASSQGESGQGEKLFF. CDR3 bases: TGTGCCAGCAGCCAAGGCGAATCAGGACAGGGCGAAAAACTGTTTTTT.

The rearrangement uses TRBV28 and TRBJ2-7; a possible D gene is TRBD1 (6 bases). Germline-derived CDR1 and CDR2 are MDHEN and SYDVKM. The CDR3 length is 15 residues. Trimming removed 5 bases at V and 0 bases at J, with 14 bases between. The CDR3 protein is CASSPTGHDSYEQYF. The CDR3 DNA follows: TGTGCCAGCAGTCCAACGGGACACGACTCCTACGAGCAGTACTTC.